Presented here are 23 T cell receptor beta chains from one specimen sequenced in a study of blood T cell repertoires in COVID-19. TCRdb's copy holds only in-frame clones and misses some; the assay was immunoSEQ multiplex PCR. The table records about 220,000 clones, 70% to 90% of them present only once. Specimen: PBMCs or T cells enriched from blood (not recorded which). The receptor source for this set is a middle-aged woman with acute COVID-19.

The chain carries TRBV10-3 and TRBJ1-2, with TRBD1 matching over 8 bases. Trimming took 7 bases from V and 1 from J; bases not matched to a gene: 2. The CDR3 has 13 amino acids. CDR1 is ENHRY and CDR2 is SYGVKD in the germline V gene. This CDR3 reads CAIKQGDNYGYTF. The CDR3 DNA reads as TGTGCCATCAAACAGGGGGATAACTATGGCTACACCTTC.

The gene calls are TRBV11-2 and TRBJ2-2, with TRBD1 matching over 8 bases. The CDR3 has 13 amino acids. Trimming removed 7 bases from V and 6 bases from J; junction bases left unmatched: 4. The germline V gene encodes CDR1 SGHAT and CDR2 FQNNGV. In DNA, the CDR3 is TGTGCCAGCATCGGACAGGGATCCGGGGAGCTGTTTTTT. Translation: CASIGQGSGELFF.

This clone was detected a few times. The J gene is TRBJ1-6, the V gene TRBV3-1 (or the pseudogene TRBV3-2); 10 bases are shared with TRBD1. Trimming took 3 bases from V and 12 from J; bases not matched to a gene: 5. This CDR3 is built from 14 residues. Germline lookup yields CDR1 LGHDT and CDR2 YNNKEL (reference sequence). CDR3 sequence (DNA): TGTGCCAGCAGCCAGGGACAGGGGATCGAACCCCTCCACTTT. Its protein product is CASSQGQGIEPLHF.

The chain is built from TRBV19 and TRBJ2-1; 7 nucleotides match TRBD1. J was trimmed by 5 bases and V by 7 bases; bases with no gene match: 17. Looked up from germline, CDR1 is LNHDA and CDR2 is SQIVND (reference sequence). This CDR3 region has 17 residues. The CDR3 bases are TGTGCCAGTACTCTGAACACCGGGACAGCATCCCACAATGAGCAGTTCTTC. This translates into CASTLNTGTASHNEQFF.

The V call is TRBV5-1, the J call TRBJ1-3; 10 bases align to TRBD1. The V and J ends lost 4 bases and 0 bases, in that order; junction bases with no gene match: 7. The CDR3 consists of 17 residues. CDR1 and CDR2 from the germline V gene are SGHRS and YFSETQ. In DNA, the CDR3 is TGCGCCAGCAGCACGGGGACAGGGGCGCGCTCTGGAAACACCATATATTTT. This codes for CASSTGTGARSGNTIYF. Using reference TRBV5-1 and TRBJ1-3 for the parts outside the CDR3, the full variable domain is KAGVTQTPRYLIKTRGQQVTLSCSPISGHRSVSWYQQTPGQGLQFLFEYFSETQRNKGNFPGRFSGRQFSNSRSEMNVSTLELGDSALYLCASSTGTGARSGNTIYFGEGSWLTVV.

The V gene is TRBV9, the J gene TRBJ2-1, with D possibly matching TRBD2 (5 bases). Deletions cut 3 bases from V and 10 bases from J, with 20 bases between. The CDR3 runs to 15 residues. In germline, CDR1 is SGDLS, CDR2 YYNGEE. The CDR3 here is CASSAVEGRSGEQFF. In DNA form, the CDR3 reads TGTGCCAGCAGCGCGGTTGAAGGCCGATCGGGAGAGCAGTTCTTC.

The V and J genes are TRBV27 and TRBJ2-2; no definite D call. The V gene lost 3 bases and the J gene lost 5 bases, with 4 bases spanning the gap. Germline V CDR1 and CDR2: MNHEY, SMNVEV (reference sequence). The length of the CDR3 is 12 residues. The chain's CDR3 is CASSFRTGELFF. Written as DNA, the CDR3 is TGTGCCAGCAGTTTCAGGACCGGGGAGCTGTTTTTT.

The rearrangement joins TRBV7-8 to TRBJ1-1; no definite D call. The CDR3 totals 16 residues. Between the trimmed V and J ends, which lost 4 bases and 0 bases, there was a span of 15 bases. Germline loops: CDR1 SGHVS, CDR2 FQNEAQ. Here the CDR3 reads CASSSLAPGMNTEAFF. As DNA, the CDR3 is TGTGCCAGCAGCTCCCTGGCCCCAGGCATGAACACTGAAGCTTTCTTT.

For the CDR3, the DNA is TGTGCCACCAGCAGAGGACAGGACGTTTATTGGGGGTCACAAGAGACCCAGTACTTC. It is translated as CATSRGQDVYWGSQETQYF. The chain couples TRBV15 to TRBJ2-5, with D possibly TRBD1 on 6 matching bases. Trimming cost V 1 base and J 2 bases, with 23 bases left between them. Per germline, CDR1 LNHNV and CDR2 YYDKDF (reference sequence). The CDR3 spans 19 residues.

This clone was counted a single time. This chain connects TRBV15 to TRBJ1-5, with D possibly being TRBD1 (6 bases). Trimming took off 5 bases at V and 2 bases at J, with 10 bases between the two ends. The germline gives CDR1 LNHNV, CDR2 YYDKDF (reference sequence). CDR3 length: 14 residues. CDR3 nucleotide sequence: TGTGCCACCAGCTACGAGGGGGGCAATCAGCCCCAGCATTTT. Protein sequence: CATSYEGGNQPQHF.

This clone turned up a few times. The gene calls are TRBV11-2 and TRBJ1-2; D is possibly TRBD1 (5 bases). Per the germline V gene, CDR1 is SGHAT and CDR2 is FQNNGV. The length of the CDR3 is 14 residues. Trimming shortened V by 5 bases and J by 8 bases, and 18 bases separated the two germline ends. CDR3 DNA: TGTGCCAGCAGCCCAGAGCGGGCCCAGGGCGGCTACACCTTC. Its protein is CASSPERAQGGYTF.

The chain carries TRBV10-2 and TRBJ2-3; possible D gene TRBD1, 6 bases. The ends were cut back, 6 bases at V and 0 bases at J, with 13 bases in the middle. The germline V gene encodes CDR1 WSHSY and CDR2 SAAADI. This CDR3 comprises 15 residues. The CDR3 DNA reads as TGCGCCAGCAGACCTGGACAGATTAGCACAGATACGCAGTATTTT. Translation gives CASRPGQISTDTQYF.

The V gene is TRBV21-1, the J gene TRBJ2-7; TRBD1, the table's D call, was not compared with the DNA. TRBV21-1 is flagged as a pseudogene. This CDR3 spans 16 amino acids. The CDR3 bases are TGTGCCAGCAGCAAGACGAGACAGGTCAAGAAATACGAGCAGTACTTC. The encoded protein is CASSKTRQVKKYEQYF.

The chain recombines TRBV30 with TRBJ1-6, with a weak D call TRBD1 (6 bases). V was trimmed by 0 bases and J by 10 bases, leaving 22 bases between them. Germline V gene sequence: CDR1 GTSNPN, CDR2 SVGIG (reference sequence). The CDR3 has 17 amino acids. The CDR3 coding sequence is TGTGCCTGGAGTGTAAGGGCACCCCCAGGGGTAGGATCACCCCTCCACTTT. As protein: CAWSVRAPPGVGSPLHF.

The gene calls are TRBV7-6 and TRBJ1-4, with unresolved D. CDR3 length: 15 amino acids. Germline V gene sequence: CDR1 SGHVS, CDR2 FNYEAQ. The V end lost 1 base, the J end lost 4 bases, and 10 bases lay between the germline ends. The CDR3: CASSLVASVNEKLFF. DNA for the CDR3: TGTGCCAGCAGCTTAGTCGCTTCGGTTAATGAAAAACTGTTTTTT.

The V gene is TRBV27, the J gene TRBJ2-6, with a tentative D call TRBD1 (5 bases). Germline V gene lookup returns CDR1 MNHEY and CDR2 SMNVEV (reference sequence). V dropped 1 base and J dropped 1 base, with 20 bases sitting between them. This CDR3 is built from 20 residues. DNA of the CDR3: TGTGCCAGCAGTTTATTGCGAACTGACAGATTAGTTTCTGGGGCCAACGTCCTGACTTTC. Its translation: CASSLLRTDRLVSGANVLTF.

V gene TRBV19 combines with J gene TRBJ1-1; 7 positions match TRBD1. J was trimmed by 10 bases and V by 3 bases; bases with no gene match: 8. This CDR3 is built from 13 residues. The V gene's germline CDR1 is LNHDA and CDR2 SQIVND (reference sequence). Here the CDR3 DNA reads TGTGCCAGTAGTATTAACAGGGGTGATTCAGCTTTCTTT. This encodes CASSINRGDSAFF.

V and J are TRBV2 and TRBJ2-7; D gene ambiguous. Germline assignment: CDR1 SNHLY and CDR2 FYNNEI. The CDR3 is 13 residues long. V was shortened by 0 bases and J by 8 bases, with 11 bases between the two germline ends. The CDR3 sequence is CASSEALQVKQYF. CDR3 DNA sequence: TGTGCCAGCAGTGAAGCTCTCCAGGTTAAGCAGTACTTC.

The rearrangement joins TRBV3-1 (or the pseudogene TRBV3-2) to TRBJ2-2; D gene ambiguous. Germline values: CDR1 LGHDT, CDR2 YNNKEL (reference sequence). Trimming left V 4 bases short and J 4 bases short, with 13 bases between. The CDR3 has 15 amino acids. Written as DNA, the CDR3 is TGTGCCAGCAGCCCTACCCTTCAGGCCACCGGGGAGCTGTTTTTT. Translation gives CASSPTLQATGELFF.

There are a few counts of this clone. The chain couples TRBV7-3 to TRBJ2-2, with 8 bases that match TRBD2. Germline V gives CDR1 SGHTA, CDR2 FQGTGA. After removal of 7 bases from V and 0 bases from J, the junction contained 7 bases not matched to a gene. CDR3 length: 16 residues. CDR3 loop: CASKSSGGANTGELFF. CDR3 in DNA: TGTGCCAGCAAATCGAGCGGGGGAGCGAACACCGGGGAGCTGTTTTTT.

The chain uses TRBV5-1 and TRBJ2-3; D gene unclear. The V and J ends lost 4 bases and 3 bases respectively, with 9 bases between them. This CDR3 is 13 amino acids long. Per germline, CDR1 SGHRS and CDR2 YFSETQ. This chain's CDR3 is CASSGTQTDTQYF. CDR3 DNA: TGCGCCAGCAGCGGTACACAAACAGATACGCAGTATTTT. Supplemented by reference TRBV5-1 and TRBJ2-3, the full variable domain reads KAGVTQTPRYLIKTRGQQVTLSCSPISGHRSVSWYQQTPGQGLQFLFEYFSETQRNKGNFPGRFSGRQFSNSRSEMNVSTLELGDSALYLCASSGTQTDTQYFGPGTRLTVL.

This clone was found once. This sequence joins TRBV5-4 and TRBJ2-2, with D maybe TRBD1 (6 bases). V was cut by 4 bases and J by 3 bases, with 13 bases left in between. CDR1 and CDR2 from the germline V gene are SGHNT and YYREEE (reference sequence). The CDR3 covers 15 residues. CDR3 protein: CASSPADSYTGELFF. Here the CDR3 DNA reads TGTGCCAGCAGCCCGGCGGACAGTTACACCGGGGAGCTGTTTTTT.

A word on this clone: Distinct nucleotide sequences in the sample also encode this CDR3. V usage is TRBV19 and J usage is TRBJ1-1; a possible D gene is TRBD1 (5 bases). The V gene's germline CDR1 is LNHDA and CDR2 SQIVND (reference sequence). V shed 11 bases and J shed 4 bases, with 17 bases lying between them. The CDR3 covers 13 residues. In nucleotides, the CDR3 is TGTGCCTCCAGGTGGGGCGTGGGCACTGAAGCTTTCTTT. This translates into CASRWGVGTEAFF.